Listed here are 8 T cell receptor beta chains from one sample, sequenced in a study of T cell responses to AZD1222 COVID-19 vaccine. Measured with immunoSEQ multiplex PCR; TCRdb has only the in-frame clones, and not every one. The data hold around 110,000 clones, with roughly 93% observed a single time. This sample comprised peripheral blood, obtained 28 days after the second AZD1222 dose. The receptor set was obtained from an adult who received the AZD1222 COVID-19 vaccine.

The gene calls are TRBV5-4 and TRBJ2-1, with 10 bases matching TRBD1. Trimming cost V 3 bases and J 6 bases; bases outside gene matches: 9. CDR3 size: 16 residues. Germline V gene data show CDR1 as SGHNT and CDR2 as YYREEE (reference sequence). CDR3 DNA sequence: TGTGCCAGCAGCTCCCGGGACAGGGGCGACGTCAATGAGCAGTTCTTC. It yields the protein CASSSRDRGDVNEQFF.

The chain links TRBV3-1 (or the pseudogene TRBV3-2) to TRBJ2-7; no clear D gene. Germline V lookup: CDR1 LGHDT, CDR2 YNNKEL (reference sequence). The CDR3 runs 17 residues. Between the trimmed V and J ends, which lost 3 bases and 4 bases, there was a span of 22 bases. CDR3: CASSQRVGRSNTYEQYF. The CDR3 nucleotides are TGTGCCAGCAGCCAGAGAGTCGGACGGTCAAATACATACGAGCAGTACTTC.

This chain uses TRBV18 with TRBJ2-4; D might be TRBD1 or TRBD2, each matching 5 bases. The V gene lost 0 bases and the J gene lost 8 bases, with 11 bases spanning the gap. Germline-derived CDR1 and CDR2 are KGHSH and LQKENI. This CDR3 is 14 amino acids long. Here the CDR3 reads CASSPPEVGDIQYF. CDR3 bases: TGTGCCAGCTCACCACCGGAGGTGGGGGACATTCAGTACTTC.

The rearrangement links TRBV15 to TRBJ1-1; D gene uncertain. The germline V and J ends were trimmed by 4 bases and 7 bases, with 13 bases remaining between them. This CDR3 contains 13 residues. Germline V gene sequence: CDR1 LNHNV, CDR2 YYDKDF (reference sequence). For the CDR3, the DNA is TGTGCCACCAGCACCGACCCTGTTGGTGAAGCTTTCTTT. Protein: CATSTDPVGEAFF. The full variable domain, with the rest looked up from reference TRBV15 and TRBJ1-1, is DAMVIQNPRYQVTQFGKPVTLSCSQTLNHNVMYWYQQKSSQAPKLLFHYYDKDFNNEADTPDNFQSRRPNTSFCFLDIRSPGLGDTAMYLCATSTDPVGEAFFGQGTRLTVV.

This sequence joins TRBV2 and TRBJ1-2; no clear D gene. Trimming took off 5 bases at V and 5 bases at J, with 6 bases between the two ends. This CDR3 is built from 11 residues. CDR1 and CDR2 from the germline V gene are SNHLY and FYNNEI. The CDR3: CASSYQYGYTF. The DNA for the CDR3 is TGTGCCAGCAGTTATCAGTATGGCTACACCTTC.

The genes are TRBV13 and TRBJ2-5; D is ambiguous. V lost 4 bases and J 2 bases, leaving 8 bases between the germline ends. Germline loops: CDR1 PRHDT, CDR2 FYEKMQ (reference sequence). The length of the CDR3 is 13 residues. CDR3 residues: CASSYPFQETQYF. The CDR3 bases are TGTGCCAGCAGCTACCCTTTTCAAGAGACCCAGTACTTC.

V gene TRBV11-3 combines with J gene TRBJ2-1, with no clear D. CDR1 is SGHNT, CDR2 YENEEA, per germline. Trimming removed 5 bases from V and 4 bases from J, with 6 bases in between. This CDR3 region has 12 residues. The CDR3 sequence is CASSQSYNEQFF. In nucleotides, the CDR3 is TGTGCCAGCAGCCAGTCTTACAATGAGCAGTTCTTC.

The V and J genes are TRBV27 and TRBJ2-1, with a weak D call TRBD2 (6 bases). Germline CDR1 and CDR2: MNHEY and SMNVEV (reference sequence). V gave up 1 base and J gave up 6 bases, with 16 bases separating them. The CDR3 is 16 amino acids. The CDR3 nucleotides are TGTGCCAGCAGTTTATGGTTAGGAGGGACCCTCAATGAGCAGTTCTTC. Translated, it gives CASSLWLGGTLNEQFF.